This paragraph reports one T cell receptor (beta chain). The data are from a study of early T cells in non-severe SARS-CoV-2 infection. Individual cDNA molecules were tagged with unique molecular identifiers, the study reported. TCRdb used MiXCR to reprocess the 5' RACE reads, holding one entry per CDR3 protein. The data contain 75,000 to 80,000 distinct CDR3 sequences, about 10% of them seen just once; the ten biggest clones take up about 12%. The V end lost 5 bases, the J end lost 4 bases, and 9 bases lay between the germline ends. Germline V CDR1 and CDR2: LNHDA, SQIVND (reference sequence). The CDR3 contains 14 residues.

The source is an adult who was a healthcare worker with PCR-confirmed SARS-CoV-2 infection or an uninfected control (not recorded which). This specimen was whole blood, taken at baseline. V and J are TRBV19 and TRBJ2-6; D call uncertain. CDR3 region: CASSPPFGANVLTF. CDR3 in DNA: TGTGCCAGTAGTCCCCCGTTCGGGGCCAACGTCCTGACTTTC.